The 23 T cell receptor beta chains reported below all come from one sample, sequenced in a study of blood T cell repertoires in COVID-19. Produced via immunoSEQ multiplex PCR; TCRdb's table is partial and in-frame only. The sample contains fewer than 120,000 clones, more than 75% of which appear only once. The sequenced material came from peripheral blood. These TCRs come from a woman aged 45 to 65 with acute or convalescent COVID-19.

CDR3 sequence (DNA): TGTGCCAGCAGTACCGGGACTAGCGGGAGGTGGGAGGAGCAGTTCTTC. Protein: CASSTGTSGRWEEQFF. V usage is TRBV28 and J usage is TRBJ2-1, with 15 bases identical to TRBD2. The CDR3 has 16 amino acids. Germline lookup yields CDR1 MDHEN and CDR2 SYDVKM. V gave up 5 bases and J gave up 10 bases; unmatched junction bases: 9.

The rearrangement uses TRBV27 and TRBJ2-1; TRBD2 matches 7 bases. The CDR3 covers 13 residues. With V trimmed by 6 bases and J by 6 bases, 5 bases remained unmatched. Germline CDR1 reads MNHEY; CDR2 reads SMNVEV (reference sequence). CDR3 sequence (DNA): TGTGCCAGCAGAGCGGGGTTGGGCAATGAGCAGTTCTTC. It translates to CASRAGLGNEQFF.

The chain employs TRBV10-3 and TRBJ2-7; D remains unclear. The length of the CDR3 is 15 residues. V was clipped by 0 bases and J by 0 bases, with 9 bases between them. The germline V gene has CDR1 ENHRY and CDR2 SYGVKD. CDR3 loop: CAISESRGTSYEQYF. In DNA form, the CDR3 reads TGTGCCATCAGTGAGTCAAGAGGAACCTCCTACGAGCAGTACTTC.

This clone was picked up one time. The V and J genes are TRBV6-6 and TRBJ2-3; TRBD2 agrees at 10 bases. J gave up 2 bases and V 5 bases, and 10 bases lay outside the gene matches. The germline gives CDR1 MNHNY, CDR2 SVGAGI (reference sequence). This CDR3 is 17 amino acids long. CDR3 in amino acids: CASSRYSGRRDTDTQYF. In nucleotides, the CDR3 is TGTGCCAGCAGTCGATATAGCGGGAGGAGGGACACAGATACGCAGTATTTT.

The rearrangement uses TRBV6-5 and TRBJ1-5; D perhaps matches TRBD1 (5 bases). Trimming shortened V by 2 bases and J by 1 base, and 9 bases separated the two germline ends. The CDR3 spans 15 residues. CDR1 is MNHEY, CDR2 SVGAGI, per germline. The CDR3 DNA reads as TGTGCCAGCAGTTACCAGGGTATCAGCAATCAGCCCCAGCATTTT. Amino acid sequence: CASSYQGISNQPQHF.

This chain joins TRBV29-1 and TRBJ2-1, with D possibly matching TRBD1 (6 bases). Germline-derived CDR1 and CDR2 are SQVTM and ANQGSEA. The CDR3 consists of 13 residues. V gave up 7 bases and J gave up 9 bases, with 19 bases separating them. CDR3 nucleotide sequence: TGCAGCGCCGACAGGTCGCAGGGCGGTGAGCAGTTCTTC. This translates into CSADRSQGGEQFF.

The CDR3 DNA is TGTGCCAGCAGTTTATTGGCAGGGGCCTCCTATAACTATGGCTACACCTTC. It encodes CASSLLAGASYNYGYTF. This chain joins TRBV27 and TRBJ1-2; D possibly corresponds to TRBD1 (6 bases). V was cut by 1 base and J by 1 base, with 16 bases left in between. This CDR3 has 17 residues. Germline V CDR1 and CDR2: MNHEY, SMNVEV (reference sequence).

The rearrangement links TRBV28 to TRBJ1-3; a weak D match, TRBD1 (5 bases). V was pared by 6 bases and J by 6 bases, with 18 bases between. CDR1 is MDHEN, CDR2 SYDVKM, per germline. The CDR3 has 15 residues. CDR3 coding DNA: TGTGCCAGCAGCCCCTCCTGGGGGGGAGTAAACACCATATATTTT. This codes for CASSPSWGGVNTIYF.

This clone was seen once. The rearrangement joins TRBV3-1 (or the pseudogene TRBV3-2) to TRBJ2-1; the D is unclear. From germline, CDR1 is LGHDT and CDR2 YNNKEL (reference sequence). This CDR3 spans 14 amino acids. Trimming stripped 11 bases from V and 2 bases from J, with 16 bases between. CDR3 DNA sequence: TGTGCCTCAGACTCCACCCCGGCCTACAATGAGCAGTTCTTC. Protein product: CASDSTPAYNEQFF.

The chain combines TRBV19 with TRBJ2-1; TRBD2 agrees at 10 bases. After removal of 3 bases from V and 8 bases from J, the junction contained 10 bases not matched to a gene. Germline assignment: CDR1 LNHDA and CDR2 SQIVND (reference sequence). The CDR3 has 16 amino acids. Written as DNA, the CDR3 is TGTGCCAGTAGTATCGCGCCTAGCGGGAGTATCTATGAGCAGTTCTTC. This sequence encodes CASSIAPSGSIYEQFF. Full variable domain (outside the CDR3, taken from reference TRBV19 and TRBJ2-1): DGGITQSPKYLFRKEGQNVTLSCEQNLNHDAMYWYRQDPGQGLRLIYYSQIVNDFQKGDIAEGYSVSREKKESFPLTVTSAQKNPTAFYLCASSIAPSGSIYEQFFGPGTRLTVL.

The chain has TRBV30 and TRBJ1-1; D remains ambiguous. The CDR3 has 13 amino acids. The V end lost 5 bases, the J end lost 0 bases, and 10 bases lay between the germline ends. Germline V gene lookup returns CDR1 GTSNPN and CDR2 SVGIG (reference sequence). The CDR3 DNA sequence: TGTGCCTGGTCCAGGCAGGTGAACACTGAAGCTTTCTTT. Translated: CAWSRQVNTEAFF. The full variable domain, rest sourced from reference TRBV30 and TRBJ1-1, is SQTIHQWPATLVQPVGSPLSLECTVEGTSNPNLYWYRQAAGRGLQLLFYSVGIGQISSEVPQNLSASRPQDRQFILSSKKLLLSDSGFYLCAWSRQVNTEAFFGQGTRLTVV.

CDR3: CASSSRAAGKSSGANVLTF. The CDR3 DNA reads TGTGCCAGCAGCTCCCGAGCGGCGGGGAAAAGCTCTGGGGCCAACGTCCTGACTTTC. The chain combines TRBV3-1 (or the pseudogene TRBV3-2) with TRBJ2-6, with a possible D match to TRBD2 (6 bases). The CDR3 covers 19 residues. The germline gives CDR1 LGHDT, CDR2 YNNKEL (reference sequence). Trimming took off 5 bases at V and 0 bases at J, with 20 bases between the two ends.

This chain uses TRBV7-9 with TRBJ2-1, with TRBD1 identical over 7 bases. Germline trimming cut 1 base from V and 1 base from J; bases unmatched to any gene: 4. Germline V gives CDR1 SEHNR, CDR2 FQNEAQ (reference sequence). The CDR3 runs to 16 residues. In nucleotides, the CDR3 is TGTGCCAGCAGCTTAGTGACAGGGCCATCCTACAATGAGCAGTTCTTC. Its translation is CASSLVTGPSYNEQFF.

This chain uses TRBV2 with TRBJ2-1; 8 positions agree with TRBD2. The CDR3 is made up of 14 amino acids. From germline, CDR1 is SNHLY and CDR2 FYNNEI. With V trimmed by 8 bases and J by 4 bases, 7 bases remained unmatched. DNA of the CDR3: TGTGCCAGCGGGGGGACTAGTTCGTACAATGAGCAGTTCTTC. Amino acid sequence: CASGGTSSYNEQFF.

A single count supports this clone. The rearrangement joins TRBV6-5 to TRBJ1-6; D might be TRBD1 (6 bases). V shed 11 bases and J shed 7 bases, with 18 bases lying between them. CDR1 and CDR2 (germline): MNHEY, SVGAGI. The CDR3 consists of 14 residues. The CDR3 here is CAGSQGNANSPLHF. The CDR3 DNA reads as TGTGCCGGTTCTCAGGGGAACGCGAATTCACCCCTCCACTTT.

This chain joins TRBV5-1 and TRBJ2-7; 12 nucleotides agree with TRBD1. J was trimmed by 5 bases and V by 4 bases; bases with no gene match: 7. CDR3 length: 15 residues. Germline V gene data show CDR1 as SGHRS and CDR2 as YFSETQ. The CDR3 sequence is CASSTGGTGGNEQYF. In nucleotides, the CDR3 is TGCGCCAGCAGCACGGGCGGGACAGGGGGCAACGAGCAGTACTTC.

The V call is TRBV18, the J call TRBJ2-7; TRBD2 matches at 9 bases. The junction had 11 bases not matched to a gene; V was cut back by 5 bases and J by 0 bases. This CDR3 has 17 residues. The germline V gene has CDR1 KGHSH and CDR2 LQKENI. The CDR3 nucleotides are TGTGCCAGCTCAGGGGCGGTAGCGGGAGCGAACTCCTACGAGCAGTACTTC. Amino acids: CASSGAVAGANSYEQYF.

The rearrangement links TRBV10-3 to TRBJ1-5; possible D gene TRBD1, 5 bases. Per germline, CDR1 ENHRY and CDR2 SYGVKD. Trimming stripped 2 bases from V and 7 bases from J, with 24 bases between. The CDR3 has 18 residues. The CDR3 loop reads CAISEEGGEWSFRQPQHF. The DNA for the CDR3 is TGTGCCATCAGTGAGGAGGGAGGGGAGTGGTCGTTCAGACAGCCCCAGCATTTT.

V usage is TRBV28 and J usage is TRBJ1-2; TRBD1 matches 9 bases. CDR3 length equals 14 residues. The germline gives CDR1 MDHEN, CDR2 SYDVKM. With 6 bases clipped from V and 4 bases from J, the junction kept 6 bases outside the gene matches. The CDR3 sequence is CASSLRTGAYGYTF. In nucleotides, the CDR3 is TGTGCCAGCAGCCTCCGGACAGGGGCCTATGGCTACACCTTC.

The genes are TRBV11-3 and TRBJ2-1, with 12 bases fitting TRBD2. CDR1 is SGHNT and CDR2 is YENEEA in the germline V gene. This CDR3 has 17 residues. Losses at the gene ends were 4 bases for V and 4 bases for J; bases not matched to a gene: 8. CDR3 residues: CASSSKLAGGIYNEQFF. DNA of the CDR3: TGTGCCAGCAGCTCAAAACTAGCGGGAGGTATATACAATGAGCAGTTCTTC.

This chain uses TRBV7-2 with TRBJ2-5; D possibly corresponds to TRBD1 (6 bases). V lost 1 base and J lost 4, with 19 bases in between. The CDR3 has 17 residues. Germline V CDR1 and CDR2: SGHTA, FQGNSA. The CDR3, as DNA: TGTGCCAGCAGCTTAGAGCCCAGTTTAGCGACAGGAGAGACCCAGTACTTC. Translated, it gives CASSLEPSLATGETQYF.

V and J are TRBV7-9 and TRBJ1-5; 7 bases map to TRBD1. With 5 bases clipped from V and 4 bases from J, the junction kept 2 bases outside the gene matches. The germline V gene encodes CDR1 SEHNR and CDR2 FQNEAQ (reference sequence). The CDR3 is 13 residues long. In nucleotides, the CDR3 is TGTGCCAGCAGCCCGACAGGGAATCAGCCCCAGCATTTT. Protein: CASSPTGNQPQHF.

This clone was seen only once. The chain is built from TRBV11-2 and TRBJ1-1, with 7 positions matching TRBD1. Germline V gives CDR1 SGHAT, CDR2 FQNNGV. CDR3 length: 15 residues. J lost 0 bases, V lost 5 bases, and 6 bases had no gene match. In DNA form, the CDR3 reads TGTGCCAGCAGCCCCCCAGGGGGGATGAACACTGAAGCTTTCTTT. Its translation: CASSPPGGMNTEAFF.